What follows are 7 T cell receptor beta chains derived from one specimen sequenced in a study of blood T cells in healthy people across ages. A second 7 to 11 cycle PCR used barcoded and J-beta primers. TCRdb itself ran the 5' RACE reads through MiXCR, one entry per CDR3 protein. This sample has 730,000 or so distinct CDR3 sequences, with more than 40% found just once. Sequencing was done on a sample of blood. The receptors originated from a woman aged 55-69 years in good health.

This clonotype occurred many times. The chain combines TRBV5-1 with TRBJ2-7, with D perhaps matching TRBD1 or TRBD2 (5 bases each). The CDR3 consists of 14 residues. With 5 bases removed from V and 3 bases from J, the gap between germline ends came to 15 bases. Germline V lookup: CDR1 SGHRS, CDR2 YFSETQ. CDR3 sequence (DNA): TGCGCCAGCAGGGACCGGGACGGTCTCTACGAGCAGTACTTC. This encodes CASRDRDGLYEQYF.

This chain uses TRBV5-1 with TRBJ1-2; the match to TRBD1 covers 9 bases. J was trimmed by 0 bases and V by 4 bases; bases with no gene match: 13. There are 18 residues in the CDR3. CDR1 and CDR2 (germline): SGHRS, YFSETQ. Here the CDR3 reads CASSQGTGRVATNYGYTF. The CDR3 DNA reads TGCGCCAGCAGCCAGGGGACAGGGCGCGTGGCGACTAACTATGGCTACACCTTC. Supplemented by reference TRBV5-1 and TRBJ1-2, the full variable domain reads KAGVTQTPRYLIKTRGQQVTLSCSPISGHRSVSWYQQTPGQGLQFLFEYFSETQRNKGNFPGRFSGRQFSNSRSEMNVSTLELGDSALYLCASSQGTGRVATNYGYTFGSGTRLTVV.

This clonotype was counted between two and nine times. The chain has TRBV25-1 and TRBJ1-1, with TRBD1 as a possible D gene (5 bases). This CDR3 is 12 amino acids long. CDR1 is MGHDK, CDR2 SYGVNS, per germline. V was pared by 2 bases and J by 11 bases, with 12 bases between. CDR3 nucleotides: TGTGCCAGCAGTGAAATGCAGGGACTCGCTTTCTTT. This gives the protein CASSEMQGLAFF.

Ten or more counts support this clonotype. The chain uses TRBV7-6 and TRBJ1-1; maybe TRBD1 (5 bases). Germline CDR1 and CDR2: SGHVS and FNYEAQ. The CDR3 loop spans 14 amino acids. Between the trimmed V and J ends, which lost 4 bases and 0 bases, there was a span of 9 bases. The DNA of the CDR3 is TGTGCCAGCAGCTCGGGGGATATGAACACTGAAGCTTTCTTT. Encoded protein: CASSSGDMNTEAFF.

The chain recombines TRBV7-2 with TRBJ2-1, with D unresolved. The germline V gene has CDR1 SGHTA and CDR2 FQGNSA. V dropped 5 bases and J dropped 5 bases, with 13 bases sitting between them. This CDR3 spans 14 amino acids. CDR3: CASSLWHIDNEQFF. Here the CDR3 DNA reads TGTGCCAGCAGCCTCTGGCATATTGACAATGAGCAGTTCTTC.

The chain carries TRBV4-3 and TRBJ2-7; TRBD2 matches at 7 bases. Germline V gives CDR1 LGHNA, CDR2 YSLEER. Unmatched junction bases numbered 10, after V lost 6 bases and J lost 5 bases. The CDR3 runs to 14 residues. This CDR3 reads CASSYGGGRHEQYF. DNA for the CDR3: TGCGCCAGCAGTTATGGGGGGGGAAGACACGAGCAGTACTTC.

This clonotype was picked up one time. The chain is built from TRBV4-1 and TRBJ2-5; 9 nucleotides align to TRBD2. The DNA end is a closer match to TRBJ2-7, so the J assignment may be wrong. CDR3 length: 17 residues. Germline CDR1 reads MGHRA; CDR2 reads YSYEKL. The CDR3 here is CASSQDATSGYASEQYF. CDR3 bases: TGCGCCAGCAGCCAAGACGCCACTAGCGGGTATGCCTCCGAGCAGTACTTC.